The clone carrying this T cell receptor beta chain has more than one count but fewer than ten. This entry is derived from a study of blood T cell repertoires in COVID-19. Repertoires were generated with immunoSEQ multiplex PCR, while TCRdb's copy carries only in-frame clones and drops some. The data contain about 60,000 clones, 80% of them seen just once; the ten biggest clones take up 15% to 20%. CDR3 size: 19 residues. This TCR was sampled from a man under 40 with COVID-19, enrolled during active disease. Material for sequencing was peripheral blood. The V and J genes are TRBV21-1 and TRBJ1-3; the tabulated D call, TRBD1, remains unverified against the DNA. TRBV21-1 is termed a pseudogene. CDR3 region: CASSSLTLPGTGAGNTIYF. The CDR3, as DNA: TGTGCCAGCAGCTCACTTACCCTTCCCGGGACAGGGGCTGGAAACACCATATATTTT.